Below are 6 T cell receptor beta chains sequenced from a single sample in a study of identical twins. TCRdb fed the 5' RACE reads into MiXCR, producing one record per CDR3 protein. The table has 210,000 or so distinct CDR3 sequences, 6.5% to 8.5% seen once; the top ten hold 1.9%. This sample also appeared in a second study, on yellow fever vaccine responses in identical twins.

The sample taken for sequencing was memory (CD45RO+) T cells sorted from blood. The receptors shown here come from a woman aged 18-29 years in good health.

The V and J genes are TRBV3-1 and TRBJ2-4; TRBD2 matches 13 bases. This CDR3 is built from 19 residues. Losses at the gene ends were 0 bases for V and 1 base for J; bases not matched to a gene: 6. Germline V gene data show CDR1 as LGHDT and CDR2 as YNNKEL (reference sequence). The CDR3: CASSQDRTSGSRAKNIQYF. The CDR3 DNA sequence: TGTGCCAGCAGCCAAGATCGGACTAGCGGGAGTAGGGCCAAAAACATTCAGTACTTC.

There are a few counts of this clonotype. The gene calls are TRBV28 and TRBJ2-3; D remains ambiguous. Germline values: CDR1 MDHEN, CDR2 SYDVKM. V was trimmed by 6 bases and J by 0 bases, leaving 13 bases between them. The CDR3 totals 15 residues. The CDR3 DNA sequence: TGTGCCAGCAGCTACCTGAACCCCAGCACAGATACGCAGTATTTT. Translation gives CASSYLNPSTDTQYF.

The chain employs TRBV20-1 and TRBJ2-7; TRBD2 aligns across 7 bases. The CDR3 is 15 amino acids. The germline gives CDR1 DFQATT, CDR2 SNEGSKA (reference sequence). The V segment lost 4 bases and the J segment 4 bases; nucleotides outside the gene matches: 13. The CDR3 nucleotides read TGCAGTGCTATCCCCGCGGCGGGAGATGCATACGAGCAGTACTTC. This translates into CSAIPAAGDAYEQYF.

The chain couples TRBV6-2 or TRBV6-3 to TRBJ2-3; 9 bases line up with TRBD2. The CDR3 length is 19 residues. V was pared by 6 bases and J by 5 bases, with 21 bases of the junction left unmatched. Germline CDR1 is MNHEY and CDR2 is SVGEGT. In DNA form, the CDR3 reads TGTGCCAGCAGCCCCCTCCCCGATAGCGGGAGAGGCCGGGGAGATACGCAGTATTTT. This codes for CASSPLPDSGRGRGDTQYF.

The chain recombines TRBV7-2 with TRBJ2-7; the match to TRBD2 covers 9 bases. Germline V gene data show CDR1 as SGHTA and CDR2 as FQGNSA. The CDR3 has 16 residues. V lost 0 bases to trimming and J lost 0 bases; unmatched junction nucleotides: 3. This CDR3 is CASSLAGLAASYEQYF. In DNA, the CDR3 is TGTGCCAGCAGCTTAGCGGGACTAGCCGCCTCCTACGAGCAGTACTTC.

This chain joins TRBV5-1 and TRBJ2-6, with D possibly called TRBD1 or TRBD2 (6 bases each). The length of the CDR3 is 14 residues. The V end was cut by 5 bases, the J end by 2 bases, with 8 bases between. In germline, CDR1 is SGHRS, CDR2 YFSETQ. The CDR3 DNA is TGCGCCAGCAGGGGGGGCACTGGGGCCAACGTCCTGACTTTC. Its protein is CASRGGTGANVLTF.